This T cell receptor beta chain was identified during a study of sequential checkpoint blockade in melanoma. Across the whole study: Randomization was 1:1 between first-line nivolumab→ipilimumab and ipilimumab→nivolumab. Maintenance nivolumab came after either treatment sequence.

Treatment: randomized to nivolumab then ipilimumab (arm A) or the reverse (arm B). PBMC sorting kept live CD3+CD8+ cells without CD19 or CD56. Profiling relied on immunoSEQ multiplex PCR, and the TCRdb table lists in-frame clones only, not all of them. The sample shows approximately 14,000 clones, around 69% of them seen only once. The CDR3 length is 13 residues. Germline V gives CDR1 MNHEY, CDR2 SMNVEV (reference sequence). V shed 6 bases, J shed 3 bases, and the junction held 4 bases outside the gene matches. This chain connects TRBV27 to TRBJ1-1; 7 nucleotides match TRBD1. The sequence derives from a human donor with melanoma. Sample: CD8+ T cells sorted from blood (inferred from file names), taken from a patient given nivolumab and ipilimumab in sequence. The CDR3 sequence: CASSPGQHTEAFF. CDR3 nucleotides: TGTGCCAGCAGCCCGGGACAGCACACTGAAGCTTTCTTT.